This T cell receptor beta chain appears in the sequencing data of a study of CD8+ T cells in alopecia areata. Overall study context: Patients in the treated group were given tofacitinib by mouth, 5 to 10 mg twice a day. Study-level findings and limits: Tissue-resident alphabeta T cells belonging to normal skin likewise get sequenced within scalp specimens. On tofacitinib, scalp and blood still held many of the expanded lesional clones.

The CDR3 has 15 residues. The V and J ends lost 4 bases and 7 bases, in that order; junction bases with no gene match: 4. Comment on this clone: What it binds is not known.

Sample treatment: oral pan-JAK inhibitor, 5-10 mg twice daily. Alopecia areata patients provided lesional scalp punch biopsies and peripheral blood. Extracted RNA was reverse transcribed, and the resulting cDNA served as sequencing template. The method was immunoSEQ multiplex PCR; TCRdb's version includes in-frame clones alone and lacks a portion of them. The sample carries about 210,000 clones, about 58% recorded once. Here the sequenced sample was CD4+ T cells sorted from blood, taken at week 4, from a patient treated with tofacitinib. V is TRBV23-1 and J is TRBJ1-6, with 10 bases that match TRBD1. TRBV23-1 belongs to the ORF category, with a function that is uncertain. The sequence came from a human donor with alopecia areata. The CDR3 sequence: CASSPGQGTNSPLHF. The CDR3 DNA reads TGCGCCAGCAGTCCGGGACAGGGGACCAATTCACCCCTCCACTTT.